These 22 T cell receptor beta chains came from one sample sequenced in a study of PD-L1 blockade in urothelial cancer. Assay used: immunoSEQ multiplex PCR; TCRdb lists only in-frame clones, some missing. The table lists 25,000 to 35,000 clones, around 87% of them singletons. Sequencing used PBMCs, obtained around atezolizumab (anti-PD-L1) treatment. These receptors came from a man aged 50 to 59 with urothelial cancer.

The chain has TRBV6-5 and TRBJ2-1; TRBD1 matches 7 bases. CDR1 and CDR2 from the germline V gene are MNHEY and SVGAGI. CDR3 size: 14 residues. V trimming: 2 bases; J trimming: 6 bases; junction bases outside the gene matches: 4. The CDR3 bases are TGTGCCAGCAGTTACGGACAGGTGCTCAATGAGCAGTTCTTC. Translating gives CASSYGQVLNEQFF.

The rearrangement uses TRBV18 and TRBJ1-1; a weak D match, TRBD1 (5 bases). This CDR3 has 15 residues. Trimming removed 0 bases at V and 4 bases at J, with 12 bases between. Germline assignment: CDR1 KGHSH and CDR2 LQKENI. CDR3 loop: CASSPPAGRGTEAFF. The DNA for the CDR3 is TGTGCCAGCTCACCACCGGCCGGTAGGGGCACTGAAGCTTTCTTT.

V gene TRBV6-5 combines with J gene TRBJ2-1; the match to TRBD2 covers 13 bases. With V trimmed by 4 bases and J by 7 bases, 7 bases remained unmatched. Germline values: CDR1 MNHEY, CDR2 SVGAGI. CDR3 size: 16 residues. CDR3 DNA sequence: TGTGCCAGCAGTTTTACTAGCGGGAGGGGGTATAATGAGCAGTTCTTC. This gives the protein CASSFTSGRGYNEQFF.

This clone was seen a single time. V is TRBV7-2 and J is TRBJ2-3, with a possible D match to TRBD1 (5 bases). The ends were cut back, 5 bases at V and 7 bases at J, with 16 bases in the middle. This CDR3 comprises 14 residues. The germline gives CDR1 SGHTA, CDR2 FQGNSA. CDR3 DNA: TGTGCCAGCAGCCGGGCGGTAGGGGTAAATACGCAGTATTTT. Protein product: CASSRAVGVNTQYF.

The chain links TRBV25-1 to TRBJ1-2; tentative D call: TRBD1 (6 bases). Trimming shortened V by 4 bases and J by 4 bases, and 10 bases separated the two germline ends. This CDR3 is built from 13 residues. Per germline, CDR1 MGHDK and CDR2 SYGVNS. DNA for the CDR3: TGTGCCAGCAGTGGAGGACAGATCTATGGCTACACCTTC. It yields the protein CASSGGQIYGYTF.

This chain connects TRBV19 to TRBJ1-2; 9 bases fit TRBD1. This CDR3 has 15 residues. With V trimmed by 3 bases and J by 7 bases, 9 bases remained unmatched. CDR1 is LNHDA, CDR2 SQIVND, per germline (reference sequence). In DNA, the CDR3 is TGTGCCAGTAGTATTGCGGGACAGGGTAGCATTGGCTACACCTTC. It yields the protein CASSIAGQGSIGYTF.

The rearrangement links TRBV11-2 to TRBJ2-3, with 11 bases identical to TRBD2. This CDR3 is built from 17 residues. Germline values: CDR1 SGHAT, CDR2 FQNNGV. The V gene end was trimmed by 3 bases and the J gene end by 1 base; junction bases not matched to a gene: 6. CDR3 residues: CASSFATSGRGTDTQYF. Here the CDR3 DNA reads TGTGCCAGCAGCTTCGCCACTAGCGGGAGAGGCACAGATACGCAGTATTTT.

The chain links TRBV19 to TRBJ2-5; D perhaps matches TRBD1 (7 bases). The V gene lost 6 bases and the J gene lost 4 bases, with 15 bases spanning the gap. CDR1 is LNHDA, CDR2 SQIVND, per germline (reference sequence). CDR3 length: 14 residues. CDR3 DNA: TGTGCCAGTAGGCCTGTTCAGGGGGGAGAGACCCAGTACTTC. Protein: CASRPVQGGETQYF.

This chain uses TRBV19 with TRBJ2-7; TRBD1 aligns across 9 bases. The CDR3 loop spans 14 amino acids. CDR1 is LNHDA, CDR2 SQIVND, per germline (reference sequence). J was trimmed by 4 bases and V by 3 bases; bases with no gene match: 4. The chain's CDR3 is CASSIQDRGYEQYF. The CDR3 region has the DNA TGTGCCAGTAGTATTCAGGACAGGGGATACGAGCAGTACTTC.

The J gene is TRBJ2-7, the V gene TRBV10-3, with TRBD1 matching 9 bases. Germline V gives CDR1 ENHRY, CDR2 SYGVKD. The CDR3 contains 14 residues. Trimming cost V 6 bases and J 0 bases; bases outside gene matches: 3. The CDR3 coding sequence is TGTGCCATCAGCCGGGACAGGGACTCCTACGAGCAGTACTTC. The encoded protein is CAISRDRDSYEQYF.

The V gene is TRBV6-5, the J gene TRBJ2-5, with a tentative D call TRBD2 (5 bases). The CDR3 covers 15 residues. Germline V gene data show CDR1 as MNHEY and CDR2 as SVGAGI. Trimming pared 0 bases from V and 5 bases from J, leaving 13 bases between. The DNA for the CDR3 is TGTGCCAGCAGTTACTCGCCGGGAATCGGGGAGACCCAGTACTTC. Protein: CASSYSPGIGETQYF.

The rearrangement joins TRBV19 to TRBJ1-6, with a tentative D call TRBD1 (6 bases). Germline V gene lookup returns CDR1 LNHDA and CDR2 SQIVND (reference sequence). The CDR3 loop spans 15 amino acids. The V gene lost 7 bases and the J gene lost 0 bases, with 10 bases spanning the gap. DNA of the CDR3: TGTGCCAGTATGGACAGTTTCTCCTATAATTCACCCCTCCACTTT. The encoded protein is CASMDSFSYNSPLHF.

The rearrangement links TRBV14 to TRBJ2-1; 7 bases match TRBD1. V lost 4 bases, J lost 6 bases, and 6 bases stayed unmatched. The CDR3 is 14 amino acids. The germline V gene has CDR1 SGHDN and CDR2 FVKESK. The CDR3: CASSRYRQGNEQFF. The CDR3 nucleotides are TGTGCCAGCAGCCGATATCGACAGGGCAATGAGCAGTTCTTC.

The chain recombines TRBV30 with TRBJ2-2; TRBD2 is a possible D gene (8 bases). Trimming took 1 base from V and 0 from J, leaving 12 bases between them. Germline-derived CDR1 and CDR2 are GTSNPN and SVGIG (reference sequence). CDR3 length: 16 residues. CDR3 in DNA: TGTGCCTGGAGTGCGGGGGGGACAGCGAACACCGGGGAGCTGTTTTTT. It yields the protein CAWSAGGTANTGELFF.

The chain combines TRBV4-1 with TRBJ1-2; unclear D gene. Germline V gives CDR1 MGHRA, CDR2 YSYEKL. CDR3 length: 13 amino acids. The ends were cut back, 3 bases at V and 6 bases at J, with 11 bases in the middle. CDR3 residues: CASSHPVTNGYTF. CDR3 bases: TGCGCCAGCAGCCACCCAGTCACGAATGGCTACACCTTC.

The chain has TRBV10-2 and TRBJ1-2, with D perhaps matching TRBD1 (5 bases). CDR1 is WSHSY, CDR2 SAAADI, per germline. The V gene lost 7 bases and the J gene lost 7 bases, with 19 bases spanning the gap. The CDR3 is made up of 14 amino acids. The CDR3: CASTLGRGWGGYTF. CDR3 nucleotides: TGCGCCAGCACCCTCGGTAGGGGTTGGGGTGGCTACACCTTC.

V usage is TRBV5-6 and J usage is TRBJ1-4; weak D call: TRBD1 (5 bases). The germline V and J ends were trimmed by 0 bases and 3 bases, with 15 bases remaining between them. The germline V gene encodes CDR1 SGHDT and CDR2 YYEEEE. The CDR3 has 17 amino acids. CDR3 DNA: TGTGCCAGCAGCTTGGTCCTACTGGGGCAATCTAATGAAAAACTGTTTTTT. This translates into CASSLVLLGQSNEKLFF.

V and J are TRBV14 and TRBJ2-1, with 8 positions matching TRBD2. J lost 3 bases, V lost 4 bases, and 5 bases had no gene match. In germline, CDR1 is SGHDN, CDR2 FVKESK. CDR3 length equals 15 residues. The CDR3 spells CASSPLAGLYNEQFF. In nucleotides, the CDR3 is TGTGCCAGCAGCCCTTTAGCGGGACTCTACAATGAGCAGTTCTTC.

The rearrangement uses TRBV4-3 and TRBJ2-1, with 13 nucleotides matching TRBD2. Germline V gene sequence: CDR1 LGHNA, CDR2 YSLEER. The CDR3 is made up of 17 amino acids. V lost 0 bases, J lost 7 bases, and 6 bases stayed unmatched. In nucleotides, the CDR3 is TGCGCCAGCAGCCAAGAGGGACTAGCGGGGTTGGGTAATGAGCAGTTCTTC. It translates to CASSQEGLAGLGNEQFF.

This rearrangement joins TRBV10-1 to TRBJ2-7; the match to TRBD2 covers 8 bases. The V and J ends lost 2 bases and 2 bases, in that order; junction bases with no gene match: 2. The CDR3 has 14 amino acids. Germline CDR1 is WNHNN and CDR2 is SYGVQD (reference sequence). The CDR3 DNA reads TGCGCCAGCAGTGAGAGAGCGGGAGCCTACGAGCAGTACTTC. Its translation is CASSERAGAYEQYF.

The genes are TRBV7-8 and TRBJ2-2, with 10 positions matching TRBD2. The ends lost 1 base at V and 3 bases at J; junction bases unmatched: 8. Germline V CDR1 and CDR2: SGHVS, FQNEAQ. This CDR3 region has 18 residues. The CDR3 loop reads CASSLVSSGRAHTGELFF. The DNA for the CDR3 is TGTGCCAGCAGCTTAGTCTCCAGCGGGAGGGCCCACACCGGGGAGCTGTTTTTT. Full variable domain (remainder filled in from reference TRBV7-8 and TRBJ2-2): GAGVSQSPRYKVAKRGQDVALRCDPISGHVSLFWYQQALGQGPEFLTYFQNEAQLDKSGLPSDRFFAERPEGSVSTLKIQRTQQEDSAVYLCASSLVSSGRAHTGELFFGEGSRLTVL.

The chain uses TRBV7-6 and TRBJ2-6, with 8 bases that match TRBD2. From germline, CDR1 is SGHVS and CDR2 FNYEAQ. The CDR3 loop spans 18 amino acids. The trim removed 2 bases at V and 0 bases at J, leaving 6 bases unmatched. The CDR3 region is CASSLFSGGVSGANVLTF. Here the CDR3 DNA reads TGTGCCAGCAGCTTATTCAGCGGGGGAGTCTCTGGGGCCAACGTCCTGACTTTC.